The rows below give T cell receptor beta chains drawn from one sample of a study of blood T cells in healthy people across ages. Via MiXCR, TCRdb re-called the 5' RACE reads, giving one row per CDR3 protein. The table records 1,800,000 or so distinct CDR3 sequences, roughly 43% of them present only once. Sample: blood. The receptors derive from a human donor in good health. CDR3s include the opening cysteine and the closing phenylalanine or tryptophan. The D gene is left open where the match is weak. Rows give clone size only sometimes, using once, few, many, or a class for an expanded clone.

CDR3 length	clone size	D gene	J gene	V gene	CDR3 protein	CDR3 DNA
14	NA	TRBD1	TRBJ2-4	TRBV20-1	CSASRTGVKNIQYF	TGCAGTGCTAGCCGGACAGGGGTTAAAAACATTCAGTACTTC
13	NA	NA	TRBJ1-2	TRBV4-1	CASSQDYGGGYTF	TGCGCCAGCAGCCAAGACTACGGAGGAGGCTACACCTTC
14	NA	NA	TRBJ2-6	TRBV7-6	CASSLALQGPPMDF	TGTGCCAGCAGCTTAGCTTTGCAGGGGCCACCGATGGACTTC
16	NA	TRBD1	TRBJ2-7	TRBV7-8	CASAINRGTFPYEQYF	TGTGCCAGTGCCATAAACAGGGGGACCTTCCCCTACGAGCAGTACTTC
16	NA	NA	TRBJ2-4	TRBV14	CASSQVQEGAKNIQYF	TGTGCCAGCAGCCAAGTCCAGGAGGGGGCCAAAAACATTCAGTACTTC
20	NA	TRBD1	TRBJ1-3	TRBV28	CASSLPMTFLQGNLGNTIYF	TGTGCCAGCAGTTTACCGATGACCTTCCTACAGGGGAACCTTGGAAACACCATATATTTT
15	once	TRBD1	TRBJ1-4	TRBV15	CATSREDREGEKLFF	TGTGCCACCAGCAGAGAGGACAGGGAAGGGGAAAAACTGTTTTTT
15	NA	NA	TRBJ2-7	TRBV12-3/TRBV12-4	CASRSKGGAAYEQYF	TGTGCCAGCAGATCCAAGGGGGGGGCCGCCTACGAGCAGTACTTC
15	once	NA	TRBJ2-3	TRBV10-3	CAISERSGSTDTQYF	TGTGCCATCAGTGAGCGGTCGGGAAGCACAGATACGCAGTATTTT
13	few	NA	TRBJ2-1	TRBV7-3	CASSLATAYEQFF	TGTGCCAGCAGCTTAGCGACCGCTTATGAGCAGTTCTTC
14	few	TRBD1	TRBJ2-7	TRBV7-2	CASSMTGKNCEQYF	TGTGCCAGCAGCATGACAGGGAAGAACTGCGAGCAGTACTTC
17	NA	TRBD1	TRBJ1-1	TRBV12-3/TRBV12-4	CASSPWEWGTAGTEAFF	TGTGCCAGCAGTCCCTGGGAGTGGGGGACAGCAGGCACTGAAGCTTTCTTT
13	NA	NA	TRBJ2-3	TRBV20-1	CSARELGADTQCF	TGCAGTGCGAGAGAGCTAGGCGCGGATACGCAGTGTTTT
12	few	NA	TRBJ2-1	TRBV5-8	CASRAEQETQFF	TGTGCCAGCAGGGCAGAACAAGAGACCCAGTTCTTC
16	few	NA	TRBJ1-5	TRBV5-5	CASSLGAGARNQPQHF	TGTGCCAGCAGCTTGGGGGCAGGGGCTAGAAATCAGCCCCAGCATTTT
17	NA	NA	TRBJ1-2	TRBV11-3	CASSLNPIGSGNYGYTF	TGTGCCAGCAGCTTAAACCCAATTGGGTCAGGAAACTATGGCTACACCTTC
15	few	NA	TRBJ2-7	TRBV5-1	CASSSGATEAHEQYF	TGCGCCAGCAGCTCAGGCGCTACCGAGGCCCACGAGCAGTACTTC
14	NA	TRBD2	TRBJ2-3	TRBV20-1	CSATRGGIADTRYF	TGCAGTGCTACCCGGGGGGGCATTGCAGATACGCGGTATTTT